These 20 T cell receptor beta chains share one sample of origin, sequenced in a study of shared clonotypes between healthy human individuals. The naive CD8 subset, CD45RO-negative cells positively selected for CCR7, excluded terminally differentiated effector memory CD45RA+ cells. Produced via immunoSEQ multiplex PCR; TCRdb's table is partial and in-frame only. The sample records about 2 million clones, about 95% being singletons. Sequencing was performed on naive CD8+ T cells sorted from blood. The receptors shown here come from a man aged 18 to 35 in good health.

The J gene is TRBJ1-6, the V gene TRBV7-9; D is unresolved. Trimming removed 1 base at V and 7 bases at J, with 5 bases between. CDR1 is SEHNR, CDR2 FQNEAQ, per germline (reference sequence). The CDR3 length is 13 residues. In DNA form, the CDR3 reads TGTGCCAGCAGCTTAGGCTCAAATTCACCCCTCCACTTT. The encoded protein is CASSLGSNSPLHF.

CDR3 loop: CASSSTGIDEQFF. The CDR3 DNA follows: TGTGCCAGCAGTTCGACAGGGATCGATGAGCAGTTCTTC. The J gene is TRBJ2-1, the V gene TRBV6-5; 7 bases align to TRBD1. Germline lookup yields CDR1 MNHEY and CDR2 SVGAGI. The CDR3 consists of 13 residues. Losses at the gene ends were 4 bases for V and 8 bases for J; bases not matched to a gene: 5.

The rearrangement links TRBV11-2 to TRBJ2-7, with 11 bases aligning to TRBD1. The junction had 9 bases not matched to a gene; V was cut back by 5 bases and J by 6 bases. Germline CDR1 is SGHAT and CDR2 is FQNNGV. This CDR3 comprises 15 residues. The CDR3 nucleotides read TGTGCCAGCAGCGGACGGGACAGGGGGATCGGCGAGCAGTACTTC. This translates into CASSGRDRGIGEQYF.

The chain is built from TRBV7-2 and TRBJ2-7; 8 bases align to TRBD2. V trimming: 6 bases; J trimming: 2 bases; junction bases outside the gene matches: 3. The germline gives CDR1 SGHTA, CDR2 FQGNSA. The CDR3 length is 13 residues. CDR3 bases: TGTGCCAGCAGTGAGCGGGGGCCCTACGAGCAGTACTTC. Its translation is CASSERGPYEQYF.

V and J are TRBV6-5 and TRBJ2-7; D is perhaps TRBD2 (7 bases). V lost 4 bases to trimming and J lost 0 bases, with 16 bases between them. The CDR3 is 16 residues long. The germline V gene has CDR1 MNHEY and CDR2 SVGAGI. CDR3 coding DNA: TGTGCCAGCAGTTTGAGCTGGGCGGGGGCCTCCTACGAGCAGTACTTC. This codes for CASSLSWAGASYEQYF.

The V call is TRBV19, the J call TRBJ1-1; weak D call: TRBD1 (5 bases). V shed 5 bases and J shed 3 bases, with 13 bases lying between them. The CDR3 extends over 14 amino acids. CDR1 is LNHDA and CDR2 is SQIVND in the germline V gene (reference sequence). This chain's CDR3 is CASSHRDSYTEAFF. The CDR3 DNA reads TGTGCCAGTAGTCACCGGGACTCTTACACTGAAGCTTTCTTT.

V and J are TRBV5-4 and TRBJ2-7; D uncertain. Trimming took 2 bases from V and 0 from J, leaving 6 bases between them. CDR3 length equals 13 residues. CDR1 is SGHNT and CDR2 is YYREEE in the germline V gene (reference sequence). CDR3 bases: TGTGCCAGCAGCTTCAGTAGCTCCTACGAGCAGTACTTC. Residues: CASSFSSSYEQYF.

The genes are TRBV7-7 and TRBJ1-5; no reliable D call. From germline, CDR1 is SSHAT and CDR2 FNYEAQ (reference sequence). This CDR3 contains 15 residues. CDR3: CGLGDKKNSNQPQHF. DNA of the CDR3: TGTGGTTTAGGCGATAAGAAAAATAGCAATCAGCCCCAGCATTTT.

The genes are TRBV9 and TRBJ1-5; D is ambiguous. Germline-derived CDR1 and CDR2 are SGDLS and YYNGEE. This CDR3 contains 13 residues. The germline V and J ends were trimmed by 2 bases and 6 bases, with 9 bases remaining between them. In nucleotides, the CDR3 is TGTGCCAGCAGCGTGGGCGGGGTTCAGCCCCAGCATTTT. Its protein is CASSVGGVQPQHF.

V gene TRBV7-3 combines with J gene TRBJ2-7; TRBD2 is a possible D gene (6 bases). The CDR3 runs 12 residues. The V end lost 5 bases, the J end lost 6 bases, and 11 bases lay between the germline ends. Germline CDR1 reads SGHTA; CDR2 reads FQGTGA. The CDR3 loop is CASSPGLGEQYF. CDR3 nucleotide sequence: TGTGCCAGCAGCCCGGGACTCGGCGAGCAGTACTTC. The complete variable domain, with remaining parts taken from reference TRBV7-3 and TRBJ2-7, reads GAGVSQTPSNKVTEKGKYVELRCDPISGHTALYWYRQSLGQGPEFLIYFQGTGAADDSGLPNDRFFAVRPEGSVSTLKIQRTERGDSAVYLCASSPGLGEQYFGPGTRLTVT.

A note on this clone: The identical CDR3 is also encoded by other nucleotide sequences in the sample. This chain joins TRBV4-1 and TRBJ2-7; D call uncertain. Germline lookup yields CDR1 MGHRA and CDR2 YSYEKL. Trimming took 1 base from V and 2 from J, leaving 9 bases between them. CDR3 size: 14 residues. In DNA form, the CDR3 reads TGCGCCAGCAGCCAAGGTCCCTCCACCTACGAGCAGTACTTC. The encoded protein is CASSQGPSTYEQYF.

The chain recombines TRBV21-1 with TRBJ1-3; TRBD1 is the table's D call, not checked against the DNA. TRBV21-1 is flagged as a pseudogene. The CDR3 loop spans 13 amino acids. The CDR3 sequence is CATTHSSGNTIYF. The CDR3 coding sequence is TGTGCCACGACACACAGCTCTGGAAACACCATATATTTT.

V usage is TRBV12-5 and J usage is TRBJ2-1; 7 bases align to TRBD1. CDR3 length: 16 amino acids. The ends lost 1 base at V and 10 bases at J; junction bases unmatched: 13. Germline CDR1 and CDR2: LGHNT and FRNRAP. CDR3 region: CASGLDTGTDLDEQFF. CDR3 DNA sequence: TGTGCTAGTGGTTTGGACACCGGGACAGACCTCGACGAGCAGTTCTTC.

The CDR3 here is CASSEGGARNIQYF. The CDR3 DNA reads as TGTGCCAGCAGTGAAGGAGGCGCAAGAAACATTCAGTACTTC. V is TRBV6-1 and J is TRBJ2-4; D is unclear. This CDR3 has 14 amino acids. The V gene's germline CDR1 is MNHNS and CDR2 SASEGT. The germline V and J ends were trimmed by 1 base and 6 bases, with 10 bases remaining between them.

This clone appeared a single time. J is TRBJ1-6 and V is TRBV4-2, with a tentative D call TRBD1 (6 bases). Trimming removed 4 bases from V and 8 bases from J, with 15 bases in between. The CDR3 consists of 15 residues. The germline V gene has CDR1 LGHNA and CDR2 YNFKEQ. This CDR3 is CASSPSGGLYSPLHF. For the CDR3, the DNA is TGTGCCAGCAGCCCTAGTGGGGGGCTCTATTCACCCCTCCACTTT.

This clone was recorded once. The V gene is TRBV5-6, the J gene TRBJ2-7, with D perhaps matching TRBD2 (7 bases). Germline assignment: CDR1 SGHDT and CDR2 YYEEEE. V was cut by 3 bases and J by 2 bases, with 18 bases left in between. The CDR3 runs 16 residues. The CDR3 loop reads CASSWGRGLLAYEQYF. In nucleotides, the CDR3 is TGTGCCAGCAGCTGGGGGCGGGGGCTCCTAGCCTACGAGCAGTACTTC.

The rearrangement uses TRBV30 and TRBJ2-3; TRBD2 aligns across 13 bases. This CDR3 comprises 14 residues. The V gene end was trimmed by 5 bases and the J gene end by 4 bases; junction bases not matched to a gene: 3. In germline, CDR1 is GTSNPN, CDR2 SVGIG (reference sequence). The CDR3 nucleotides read TGTGCCTGGGGAGGACTAGCGGGAGCAGATACGCAGTATTTT. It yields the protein CAWGGLAGADTQYF.

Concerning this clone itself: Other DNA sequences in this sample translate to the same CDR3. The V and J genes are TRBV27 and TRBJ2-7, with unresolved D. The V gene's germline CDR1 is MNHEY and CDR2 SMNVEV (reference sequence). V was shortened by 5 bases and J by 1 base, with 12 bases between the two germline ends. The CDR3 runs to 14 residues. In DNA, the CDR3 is TGTGCCAGCAGTCCCTCCGGTATATCCTACGAGCAGTACTTC. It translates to CASSPSGISYEQYF.

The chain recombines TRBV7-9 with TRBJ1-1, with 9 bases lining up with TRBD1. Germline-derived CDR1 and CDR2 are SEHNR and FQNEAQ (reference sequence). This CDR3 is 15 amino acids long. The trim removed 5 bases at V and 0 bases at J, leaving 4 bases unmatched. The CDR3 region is CASSAGTGMNTEAFF. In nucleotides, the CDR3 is TGTGCCAGCAGCGCCGGGACAGGGATGAACACTGAAGCTTTCTTT.

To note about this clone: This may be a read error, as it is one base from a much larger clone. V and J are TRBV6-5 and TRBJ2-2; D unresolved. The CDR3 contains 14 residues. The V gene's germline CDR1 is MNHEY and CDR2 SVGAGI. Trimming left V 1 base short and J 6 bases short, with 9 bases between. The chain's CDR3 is CASSYWQNAGELFF. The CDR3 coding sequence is TGTGCCAGCAGTTACTGGCAAAACGCCGGGGAGCTGTTTTTT.